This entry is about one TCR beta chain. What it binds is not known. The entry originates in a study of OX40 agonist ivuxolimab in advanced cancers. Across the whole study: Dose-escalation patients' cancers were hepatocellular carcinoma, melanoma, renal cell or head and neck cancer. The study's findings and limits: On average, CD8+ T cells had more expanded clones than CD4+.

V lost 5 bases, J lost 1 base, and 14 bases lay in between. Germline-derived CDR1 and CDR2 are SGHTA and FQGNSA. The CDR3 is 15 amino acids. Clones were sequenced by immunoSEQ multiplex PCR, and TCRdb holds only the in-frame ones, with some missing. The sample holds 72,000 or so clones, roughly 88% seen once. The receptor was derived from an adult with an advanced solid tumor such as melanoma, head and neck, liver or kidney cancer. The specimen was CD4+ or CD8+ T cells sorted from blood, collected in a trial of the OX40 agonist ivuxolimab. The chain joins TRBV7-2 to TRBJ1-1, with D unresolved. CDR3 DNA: TGTGCCAGCAGCCCCCCTTCTGGGGAGAACACTGAAGCTTTCTTT. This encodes CASSPPSGENTEAFF.